The 15 T cell receptor beta chains below come from one sample, sequenced in a study of blood T cell repertoires in COVID-19. Data came from immunoSEQ multiplex PCR; TCRdb stores just in-frame clones and leaves some out. The sample yields more than 400,000 clones, 90% seen once. The specimen sequenced was PBMCs or T cells enriched from blood (not recorded which). All receptors come from a young man who had recovered from COVID-19.

The J gene is TRBJ1-2, the V gene TRBV5-6, with 7 positions matching TRBD1. Germline CDR1 reads SGHDT; CDR2 reads YYEEEE. V gave up 5 bases and J gave up 7 bases; unmatched junction bases: 11. The CDR3 sequence is 14 residues long. The CDR3 loop reads CASRGSRGFLGYTF. In nucleotides, the CDR3 is TGTGCCAGCAGAGGCTCCAGGGGGTTCCTTGGCTACACCTTC.

V gene TRBV4-1 combines with J gene TRBJ1-6, with D possibly matching TRBD1 (5 bases). V was trimmed by 4 bases and J by 8 bases, leaving 15 bases between them. CDR1 and CDR2 (germline): MGHRA, YSYEKL. The CDR3 is made up of 15 amino acids. The CDR3 DNA reads TGCGCCAGCAGCCGGACACCGTTAAGGGATTCACCCCTCCACTTT. Translation gives CASSRTPLRDSPLHF.

The chain couples TRBV28 to TRBJ2-2; D is perhaps TRBD2 (5 bases). Deletions cut 4 bases from V and 8 bases from J, with 8 bases between. CDR3 size: 12 residues. Germline loops: CDR1 MDHEN, CDR2 SYDVKM. CDR3 nucleotide sequence: TGTGCCAGCAGTTCATTAGCGGGGGAGCTGTTTTTT. It yields the protein CASSSLAGELFF.

The rearrangement links TRBV12-3 or TRBV12-4 to TRBJ2-7, with 8 bases matching TRBD1. V lost 8 bases and J lost 1; bases outside the gene matches: 4. The CDR3 has 13 residues. CDR3 nucleotides: TGTGCCAGCTGCCAGGGGGCTTCCTACGAGCAGTACTTC. This gives the protein CASCQGASYEQYF.

V is TRBV2 and J is TRBJ2-1; unclear D gene. The CDR3 is 15 amino acids. Germline V gene sequence: CDR1 SNHLY, CDR2 FYNNEI. V shed 6 bases and J shed 0 bases, with 12 bases lying between them. CDR3 bases: TGTGCCAGCAGCCTGCGGTATAGCTCCTACAATGAGCAGTTCTTC. Its translation: CASSLRYSSYNEQFF.

The chain joins TRBV9 to TRBJ2-5, with D tentatively TRBD1 (6 bases). The CDR3 has 15 residues. Trimming removed 0 bases at V and 4 bases at J, with 13 bases between. The germline gives CDR1 SGDLS, CDR2 YYNGEE. CDR3 in amino acids: CASSVEGHQGETQYF. CDR3 nucleotide sequence: TGTGCCAGCAGCGTAGAGGGACACCAGGGAGAGACCCAGTACTTC.

The gene calls are TRBV29-1 and TRBJ1-1; unclear D gene. V lost 3 bases and J lost 10, with 9 bases in between. The germline CDR1 and CDR2 sequences are SQVTM and ANQGSEA. CDR3 size: 10 residues. The CDR3, as DNA: TGCAGCGTTGATCGGGGTTCAGCTTTCTTT. As protein: CSVDRGSAFF.

The count of this clone is one. V usage is TRBV12-3 or TRBV12-4 and J usage is TRBJ1-1, with 8 bases fitting TRBD1. CDR3 size: 13 residues. V shed 6 bases, J shed 3 bases, and the junction held 3 bases outside the gene matches. The CDR3, as DNA: TGTGCCAGCAGGCCACAGGGGGACACTGAAGCTTTCTTT. It translates to CASRPQGDTEAFF.

The chain employs TRBV27 and TRBJ2-7, with TRBD1 matching over 10 bases. This CDR3 comprises 14 residues. CDR1 MNHEY and CDR2 SMNVEV come from the germline V gene (reference sequence). The trim removed 7 bases at V and 4 bases at J, leaving 7 bases unmatched. CDR3 sequence reads: CASTMTGGGYEQYF. The DNA of the CDR3 is TGTGCCAGCACTATGACAGGGGGCGGGTACGAGCAGTACTTC.

The chain has TRBV4-1 and TRBJ2-7; a possible D gene is TRBD1 (6 bases). The CDR3 runs to 14 residues. V was trimmed by 0 bases and J by 2 bases, leaving 8 bases between them. CDR1 and CDR2 from the germline V gene are MGHRA and YSYEKL. The DNA for the CDR3 is TGCGCCAGCAGCCAAGAACAGGGCACCTACGAGCAGTACTTC. Translated: CASSQEQGTYEQYF.

The V and J genes are TRBV3-1 (or the pseudogene TRBV3-2) and TRBJ1-6, with TRBD1 identical over 9 bases. J was trimmed by 13 bases and V by 0 bases; bases with no gene match: 7. CDR3 length: 15 residues. Germline CDR1 and CDR2: LGHDT and YNNKEL (reference sequence). Here the CDR3 reads CASSQEGQGRSPLHF. The CDR3 DNA is TGTGCCAGCAGCCAAGAGGGACAGGGACGAAGTCCCCTCCACTTT.

The table lists this clone with a count of one. This rearrangement joins TRBV10-3 to TRBJ2-1; D may be TRBD2 (5 bases). The CDR3 has 15 amino acids. The germline V and J ends were trimmed by 3 bases and 8 bases, with 17 bases remaining between them. The germline gives CDR1 ENHRY, CDR2 SYGVKD. The CDR3 loop is CAISDGRREGYEQFF. As DNA, the CDR3 is TGTGCCATCAGTGATGGTCGGCGAGAGGGCTATGAGCAGTTCTTC.

CDR3 coding DNA: TGTGCCAGCAGTTTTTTACAGGGGAATGGCTACACCTTC. Translated, it gives CASSFLQGNGYTF. The chain carries TRBV28 and TRBJ1-2; 7 bases line up with TRBD1. The CDR3 extends over 13 amino acids. Germline V gives CDR1 MDHEN, CDR2 SYDVKM. The trim removed 3 bases at V and 6 bases at J, leaving 4 bases unmatched.

This chain links TRBV2 with TRBJ1-1; no reliable D call. This CDR3 has 15 residues. The V end lost 7 bases, the J end lost 1 base, and 16 bases lay between the germline ends. CDR1 is SNHLY, CDR2 FYNNEI, per germline. Here the CDR3 DNA reads TGTGCCAGCAAGGTGGACGGCGGAGGGAACACTGAAGCTTTCTTT. Translating gives CASKVDGGGNTEAFF.

This sequence joins TRBV5-5 and TRBJ2-5; D possibly corresponds to TRBD2 (6 bases). The germline V gene has CDR1 SGHKS and CDR2 YYEKEE (reference sequence). This CDR3 has 16 amino acids. V was shortened by 6 bases and J by 5 bases, with 23 bases between the two germline ends. The CDR3 here is CASIPPSDVPWETQYF. Here the CDR3 DNA reads TGTGCCAGCATCCCTCCTAGCGACGTACCTTGGGAGACCCAGTACTTC.